This T cell receptor (beta chain) came from a study of CD8 T cells in ankylosing spondylitis. Quantitative 5'-RACE with molecular barcodes was used to make the TCR beta libraries. TCRdb redid the calling of the 5' RACE reads with MiXCR, one entry per CDR3 protein. The table has more than 150,000 distinct CDR3 sequences, approximately 12% seen once. The CDR3 length is 10 residues. With 10 bases removed from V and 11 bases from J, the gap between germline ends came to 13 bases. CDR1 SGHNT and CDR2 YENEEA come from the germline V gene. Points from the study as a whole: Previously reported in reactive arthritis synovial fluid and blood were some of the motif variants. Disease-linked clones bore a CD8+ phenotype and were relatively rare in peripheral blood. Reported data indicate significant enrichment of disease-linked clones within matched ankylosing spondylitis synovial fluid.

Concerning this clonotype itself: Its target is not known.

This TCR derives from a female donor with ankylosing spondylitis or in good health (not recorded which). Sequenced material: blood, either unsorted or a sorted T cell fraction (not recorded which). This chain joins TRBV11-3 and TRBJ2-3; D could derive from TRBD1 or TRBD2 (5 bases each). The chain's CDR3 is CATGTRGQYF. In nucleotides, the CDR3 is TGTGCCACCGGGACGAGGGGGCAGTATTTT. Combining the CDR3 with reference TRBV11-3 and TRBJ2-3 gives the whole variable domain EAGVVQSPRYKIIEKKQPVAFWCNPISGHNTLYWYLQNLGQGPELLIRYENEEAVDDSQLPKDRFSAERLKGVDSTLKIQPAELGDSAVYLCATGTRGQYFGPGTRLTVL.